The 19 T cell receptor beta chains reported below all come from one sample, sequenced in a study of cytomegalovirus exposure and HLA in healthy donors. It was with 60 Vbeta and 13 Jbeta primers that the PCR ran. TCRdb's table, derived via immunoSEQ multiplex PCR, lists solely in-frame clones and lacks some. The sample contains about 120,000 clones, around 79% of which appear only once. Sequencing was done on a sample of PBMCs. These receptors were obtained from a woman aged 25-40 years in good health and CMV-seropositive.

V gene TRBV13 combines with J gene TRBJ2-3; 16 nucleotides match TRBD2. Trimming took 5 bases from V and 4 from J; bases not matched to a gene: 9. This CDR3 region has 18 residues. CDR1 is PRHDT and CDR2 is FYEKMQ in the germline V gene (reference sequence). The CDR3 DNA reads TGTGCCAGCAGCCCTCGTGGGACTAGCGGGGGGGCCGCAGATACGCAGTATTTT. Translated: CASSPRGTSGGAADTQYF.

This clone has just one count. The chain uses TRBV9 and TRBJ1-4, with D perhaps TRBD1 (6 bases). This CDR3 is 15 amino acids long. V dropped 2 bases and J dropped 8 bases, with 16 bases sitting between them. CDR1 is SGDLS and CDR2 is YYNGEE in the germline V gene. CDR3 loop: CASSVGGGRLEKLFF. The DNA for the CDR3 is TGTGCCAGCAGCGTCGGGGGGGGGCGCTTAGAAAAACTGTTTTTT.

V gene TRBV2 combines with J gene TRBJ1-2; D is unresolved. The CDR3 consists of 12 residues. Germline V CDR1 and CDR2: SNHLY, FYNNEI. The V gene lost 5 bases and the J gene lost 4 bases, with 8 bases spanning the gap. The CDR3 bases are TGTGCCAGCAGTCCAGGTCTCTATGGCTACACCTTC. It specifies CASSPGLYGYTF.

The chain's CDR3 is CASGLAGGDNEQFF. CDR3 coding DNA: TGTGCCAGCGGACTAGCGGGGGGAGACAATGAGCAGTTCTTC. This sequence joins TRBV27 and TRBJ2-1; 14 bases align to TRBD2. With V trimmed by 8 bases and J by 5 bases, 2 bases remained unmatched. The length of the CDR3 is 14 residues. Germline lookup yields CDR1 MNHEY and CDR2 SMNVEV (reference sequence).

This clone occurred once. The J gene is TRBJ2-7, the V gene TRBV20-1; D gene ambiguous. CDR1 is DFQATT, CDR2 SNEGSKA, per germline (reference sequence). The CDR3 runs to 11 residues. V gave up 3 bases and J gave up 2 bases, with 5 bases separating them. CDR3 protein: CSASSAYEQYF. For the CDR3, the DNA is TGCAGTGCTAGTTCCGCCTACGAGCAGTACTTC.

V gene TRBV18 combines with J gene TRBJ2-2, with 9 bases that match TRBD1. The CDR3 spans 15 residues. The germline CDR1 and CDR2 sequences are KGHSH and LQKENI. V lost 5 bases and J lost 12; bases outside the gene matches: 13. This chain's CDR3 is CASSLTGGKVPKLFF. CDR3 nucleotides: TGTGCCAGCTCATTAACAGGGGGCAAGGTTCCGAAGCTGTTTTTT.

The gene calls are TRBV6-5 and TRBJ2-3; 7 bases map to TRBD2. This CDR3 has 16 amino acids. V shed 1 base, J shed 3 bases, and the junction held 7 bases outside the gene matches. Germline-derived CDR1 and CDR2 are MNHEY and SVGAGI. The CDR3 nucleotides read TGTGCCAGCAGTTACTGGGGGGGAATAGGGACAGATACGCAGTATTTT. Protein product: CASSYWGGIGTDTQYF.

The CDR3 spells CASSEGRPSYNEQFF. CDR3 DNA sequence: TGTGCCAGCAGTGAGGGCAGACCATCCTACAATGAGCAGTTCTTC. The chain carries TRBV2 and TRBJ2-1; D not certain. V lost 3 bases to trimming and J lost 1 base, with 10 bases between them. This CDR3 spans 15 amino acids. Germline loops: CDR1 SNHLY, CDR2 FYNNEI.

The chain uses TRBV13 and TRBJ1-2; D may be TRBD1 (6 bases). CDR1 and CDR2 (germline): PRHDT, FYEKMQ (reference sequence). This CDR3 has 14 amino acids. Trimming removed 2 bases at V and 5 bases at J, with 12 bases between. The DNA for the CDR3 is TGTGCCAGCAGCTTACGTACAGGGCTTTATGGCTACACCTTC. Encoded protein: CASSLRTGLYGYTF.

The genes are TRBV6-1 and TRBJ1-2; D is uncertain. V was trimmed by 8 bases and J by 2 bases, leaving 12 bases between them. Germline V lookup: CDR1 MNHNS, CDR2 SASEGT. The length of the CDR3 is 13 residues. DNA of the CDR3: TGTGCCAGCTCCCGGGGTGGGAACTATGGCTACACCTTC. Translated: CASSRGGNYGYTF.

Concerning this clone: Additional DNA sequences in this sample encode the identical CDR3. The chain's CDR3 is CASSLHREIETQYF. In DNA, the CDR3 is TGTGCCAGCAGCTTACACCGGGAGATAGAGACCCAGTACTTC. The rearrangement joins TRBV7-9 to TRBJ2-5, with D maybe TRBD2 (6 bases). This CDR3 region has 14 residues. Germline lookup yields CDR1 SEHNR and CDR2 FQNEAQ (reference sequence). V shed 2 bases and J shed 4 bases, with 11 bases lying between them.

The CDR3 protein is CASRSAGTGGETQYF. CDR3 sequence (DNA): TGTGCCAGCAGGTCAGCGGGGACGGGTGGAGAGACCCAGTACTTC. The chain couples TRBV28 to TRBJ2-5, with TRBD2 matching 7 bases. Germline trimming cut 6 bases from V and 4 bases from J; bases unmatched to any gene: 11. The V gene's germline CDR1 is MDHEN and CDR2 SYDVKM. The CDR3 loop spans 15 amino acids.

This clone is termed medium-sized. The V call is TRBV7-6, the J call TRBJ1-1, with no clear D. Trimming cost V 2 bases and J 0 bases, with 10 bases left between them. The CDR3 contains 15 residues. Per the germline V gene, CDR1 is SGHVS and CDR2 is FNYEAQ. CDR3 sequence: CASSLFLGMNTEAFF. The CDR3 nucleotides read TGTGCCAGCAGCTTATTTCTAGGCATGAACACTGAAGCTTTCTTT.

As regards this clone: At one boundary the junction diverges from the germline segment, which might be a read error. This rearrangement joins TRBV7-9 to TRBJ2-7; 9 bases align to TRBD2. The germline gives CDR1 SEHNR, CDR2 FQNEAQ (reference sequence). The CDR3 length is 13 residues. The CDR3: CSSSLEAGGEQYF. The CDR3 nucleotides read TGTTCCAGCAGCCTAGAGGCGGGGGGGGAGCAGTACTTC.

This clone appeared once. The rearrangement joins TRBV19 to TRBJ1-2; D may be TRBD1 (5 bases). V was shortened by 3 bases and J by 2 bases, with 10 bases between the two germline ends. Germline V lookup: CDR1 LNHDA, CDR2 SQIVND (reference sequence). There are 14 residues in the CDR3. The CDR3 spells CASSIRQGNYGYTF. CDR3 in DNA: TGTGCCAGTAGTATCCGGCAGGGCAACTATGGCTACACCTTC.

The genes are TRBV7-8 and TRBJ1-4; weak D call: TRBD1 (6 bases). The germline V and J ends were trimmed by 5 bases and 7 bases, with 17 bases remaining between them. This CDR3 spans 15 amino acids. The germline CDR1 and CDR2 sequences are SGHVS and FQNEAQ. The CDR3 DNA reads TGTGCCAGCAGCCGCGGACGGGGGGCTCCTGAAAAACTGTTTTTT. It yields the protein CASSRGRGAPEKLFF.

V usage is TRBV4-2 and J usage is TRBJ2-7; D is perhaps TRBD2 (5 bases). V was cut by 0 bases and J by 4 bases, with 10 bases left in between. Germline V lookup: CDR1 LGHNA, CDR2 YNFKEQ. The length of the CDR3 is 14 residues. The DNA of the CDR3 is TGTGCCAGCAGCCAAGATCGGGAAAGGTACGAGCAGTACTTC. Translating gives CASSQDRERYEQYF.

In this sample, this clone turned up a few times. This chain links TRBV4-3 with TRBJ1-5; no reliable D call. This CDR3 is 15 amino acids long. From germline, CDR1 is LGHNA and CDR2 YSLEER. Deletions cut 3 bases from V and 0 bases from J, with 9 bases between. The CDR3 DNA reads TGCGCCAGCAGCCACTACGTTTATAGCAATCAGCCCCAGCATTTT. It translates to CASSHYVYSNQPQHF.

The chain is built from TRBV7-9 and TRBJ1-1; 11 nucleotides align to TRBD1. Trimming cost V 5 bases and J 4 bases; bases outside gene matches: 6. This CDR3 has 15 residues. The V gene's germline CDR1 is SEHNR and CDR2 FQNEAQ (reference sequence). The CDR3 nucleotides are TGTGCCAGCAGCGTTGGACAGGGGGCCGGCACTGAAGCTTTCTTT. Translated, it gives CASSVGQGAGTEAFF.